These 20 T cell receptor beta chains were sequenced from one sample in a study of T-cell reconstitution after alpha-beta-depleted transplantation in children. As it was prepared, the TCRbeta library received unique molecular identifiers. MiXCR was run by TCRdb on the PCR reads, yielding one entry per CDR3 protein. The sample records 400,000 to 500,000 distinct CDR3 sequences, under 13% being singletons. The specimen comprised PBMCs from the stem cell graft donor, sampled from the stem cell graft. The receptors shown here come from a human donor who donated a stem cell graft to a child with acute myeloid leukemia.

This clonotype was seen at least ten times. The V and J genes are TRBV20-1 and TRBJ1-1; no firm D call. Trimming cost V 6 bases and J 1 base, with 9 bases left between them. CDR3 length: 12 amino acids. The germline V gene encodes CDR1 DFQATT and CDR2 SNEGSKA (reference sequence). CDR3 in amino acids: CSAPDQNTEAFF. Here the CDR3 DNA reads TGCAGTGCGCCGGACCAGAACACTGAAGCTTTCTTT.

This rearrangement joins TRBV12-3 or TRBV12-4 to TRBJ1-4; a possible D gene is TRBD1 (5 bases). The CDR3 is 14 residues long. The V end was cut by 5 bases, the J end by 8 bases, with 15 bases between. The CDR3 reads CASSTRGAGEKLFF. The CDR3 DNA reads as TGTGCCAGCAGTACCCGCGGGGCGGGGGAAAAACTGTTTTTT.

This clonotype was seen a few times. V usage is TRBV15 and J usage is TRBJ1-5, with D possibly being TRBD1 (6 bases). V lost 0 bases to trimming and J lost 6 bases, with 12 bases between them. The CDR3 is 15 residues long. Germline V gives CDR1 LNHNV, CDR2 YYDKDF (reference sequence). This CDR3 reads CATSRDSGGGQPQHF. As DNA, the CDR3 is TGTGCCACCAGCAGAGATTCGGGGGGCGGTCAGCCCCAGCATTTT. Using reference TRBV15 and TRBJ1-5 for the parts outside the CDR3, the full variable domain is DAMVIQNPRYQVTQFGKPVTLSCSQTLNHNVMYWYQQKSSQAPKLLFHYYDKDFNNEADTPDNFQSRRPNTSFCFLDIRSPGLGDTAMYLCATSRDSGGGQPQHFGDGTRLSIL.

The CDR3 DNA reads TGCAGCGTTGAATCGACTAATGAAAAACTGTTTTTT. Amino acids: CSVESTNEKLFF. The rearrangement uses TRBV29-1 and TRBJ1-4; unclear D gene. The CDR3 is 12 amino acids. Trimming left V 2 bases short and J 2 bases short, with 3 bases between. Germline assignment: CDR1 SQVTM and CDR2 ANQGSEA.

There are many counts of this clonotype. V gene TRBV7-9 combines with J gene TRBJ2-2; D is unclear. The V and J ends lost 2 bases and 2 bases respectively, with 12 bases between them. CDR3 length: 16 residues. CDR1 SEHNR and CDR2 FQNEAQ come from the germline V gene (reference sequence). In nucleotides, the CDR3 is TGTGCCAGCAGCTTACGAGTCGCCGGTAACACCGGGGAGCTGTTTTTT. Amino acids: CASSLRVAGNTGELFF.

This clonotype was observed a few times. This chain links TRBV20-1 with TRBJ2-1, with D perhaps matching TRBD1 (5 bases). The V and J ends lost 3 bases and 0 bases respectively, with 18 bases between them. CDR1 and CDR2 from the germline V gene are DFQATT and SNEGSKA (reference sequence). This CDR3 spans 17 amino acids. CDR3 coding DNA: TGCAGTGCTAGTACCGGACAAACCCATTACTCCTACAATGAGCAGTTCTTC. Residues: CSASTGQTHYSYNEQFF.

This clonotype was seen repeatedly, ten times or more. The chain employs TRBV12-3 or TRBV12-4 and TRBJ2-4, with D possibly being TRBD2 (5 bases). CDR3 length: 13 amino acids. The V end lost 6 bases, the J end lost 5 bases, and 11 bases lay between the germline ends. CDR3 nucleotide sequence: TGTGCCAGCAGCCTCGGCGGGCAAAACATTCAGTACTTC. This encodes CASSLGGQNIQYF.

This clonotype was seen a few times. The chain couples TRBV10-3 to TRBJ2-7, with 10 bases identical to TRBD2. The CDR3 is 15 residues long. V trimming: 6 bases; J trimming: 6 bases; junction bases outside the gene matches: 11. Germline values: CDR1 ENHRY, CDR2 SYGVKD. DNA of the CDR3: TGTGCCATCAGCTACCGAGCGGGAGGGCCGGTCGAGCAGTACTTC. Translated: CAISYRAGGPVEQYF.

This clonotype was recorded at least ten times. The rearrangement uses TRBV7-6 and TRBJ1-2; D gene uncertain. This CDR3 is 15 amino acids long. V was clipped by 5 bases and J by 0 bases, with 13 bases between them. Germline V gene data show CDR1 as SGHVS and CDR2 as FNYEAQ. The CDR3 DNA reads as TGTGCCAGCAGCCTCGGGCCGGATTCTAACTATGGCTACACCTTC. Its protein is CASSLGPDSNYGYTF. Drawing the rest from reference TRBV7-6 and TRBJ1-2, the complete variable domain is GAGVSQSPRYKVTKRGQDVALRCDPISGHVSLYWYRQALGQGPEFLTYFNYEAQQDKSGLPNDRFSAERPEGSISTLTIQRTEQRDSAMYRCASSLGPDSNYGYTFGSGTRLTVV.

The J gene is TRBJ1-2, the V gene TRBV5-1; 8 nucleotides line up with TRBD1. The CDR3 extends over 15 amino acids. Germline values: CDR1 SGHRS, CDR2 YFSETQ. V lost 0 bases and J lost 4; bases outside the gene matches: 5. In DNA form, the CDR3 reads TGCGCCAGCAGCTTGGACGCAGGGGGCTTCTATGGCTACACCTTC. Translation: CASSLDAGGFYGYTF.

V gene TRBV12-3 or TRBV12-4 combines with J gene TRBJ2-5, with 10 bases lining up with TRBD2. This CDR3 is 17 amino acids long. V shed 5 bases, J shed 4 bases, and the junction held 13 bases outside the gene matches. The CDR3 loop is CASSLLAGGRGRETQYF. The CDR3, as DNA: TGTGCCAGCAGTCTCTTAGCGGGGGGCCGGGGTCGAGAGACCCAGTACTTC.

This clonotype was counted a few times. This chain uses TRBV6-1 with TRBJ1-1; D unresolved. CDR1 MNHNS and CDR2 SASEGT come from the germline V gene. CDR3 length: 14 amino acids. V was shortened by 7 bases and J by 1 base, with 13 bases between the two germline ends. CDR3 in DNA: TGTGCCAGCACCAACAGAGGACGGAACACTGAAGCTTTCTTT. It specifies CASTNRGRNTEAFF.

This clonotype was detected only a few times. The chain carries TRBV28 and TRBJ2-1; D may be TRBD2 (6 bases). This CDR3 comprises 16 residues. CDR1 and CDR2 (germline): MDHEN, SYDVKM. The V and J ends lost 5 bases and 0 bases respectively, with 14 bases between them. CDR3 in amino acids: CASSQTQGGSYNEQFF. CDR3 in DNA: TGTGCCAGCAGTCAGACCCAGGGAGGCTCCTACAATGAGCAGTTCTTC.

This clonotype appeared a few times. The chain is built from TRBV5-1 and TRBJ1-1; 10 bases fit TRBD1. The germline gives CDR1 SGHRS, CDR2 YFSETQ. V was pared by 4 bases and J by 4 bases, with 4 bases of the junction left unmatched. The CDR3 runs to 14 residues. The CDR3 spells CASSEGQGSTEAFF. The CDR3 DNA follows: TGCGCCAGCAGCGAGGGACAGGGGAGCACTGAAGCTTTCTTT.

The chain couples TRBV29-1 to TRBJ2-3; D possibly uses TRBD1 or TRBD2 (5 bases each). V was cut by 4 bases and J by 1 base, with 12 bases left in between. CDR1 is SQVTM and CDR2 is ANQGSEA in the germline V gene. The CDR3 has 14 residues. The CDR3 is CSVARRDGTDTQYF. CDR3 nucleotides: TGCAGCGTTGCTCGTAGGGACGGCACAGATACGCAGTATTTT.

This clonotype was detected a few times. The chain employs TRBV7-2 and TRBJ2-1; tentatively, D is TRBD1 (6 bases). In germline, CDR1 is SGHTA, CDR2 FQGNSA. The CDR3 is 15 residues long. V gave up 3 bases and J gave up 1 base, with 10 bases separating them. As DNA, the CDR3 is TGTGCCAGCAGCTTTGGGGACACTTCCTACAATGAGCAGTTCTTC. Amino acid sequence: CASSFGDTSYNEQFF. Variable domain in full (rest from reference TRBV7-2 and TRBJ2-1): GAGVSQSPSNKVTEKGKDVELRCDPISGHTALYWYRQSLGQGLEFLIYFQGNSAPDKSGLPSDRFSAERTGGSVSTLTIQRTQQEDSAVYLCASSFGDTSYNEQFFGPGTRLTVL.

This clonotype showed up just a few times. The gene calls are TRBV20-1 and TRBJ2-7; a possible D gene is TRBD1 (5 bases). The germline gives CDR1 DFQATT, CDR2 SNEGSKA (reference sequence). This CDR3 comprises 14 residues. Between the trimmed V and J ends, which lost 5 bases and 2 bases, there was a span of 16 bases. In DNA form, the CDR3 reads TGCAGTGCTCTGCCACCCAGGGTGACCTACGAGCAGTACTTC. Protein sequence: CSALPPRVTYEQYF.

This clonotype has ten or more counts. The rearrangement joins TRBV5-1 to TRBJ1-2; D remains unclear. The V gene lost 0 bases and the J gene lost 8 bases, with 17 bases spanning the gap. The CDR3 is 15 amino acids. Germline V gene lookup returns CDR1 SGHRS and CDR2 YFSETQ. This CDR3 is CASSLEAVSVGGYTF. CDR3 sequence (DNA): TGCGCCAGCAGCTTGGAAGCAGTTTCTGTCGGAGGCTACACCTTC.

This clonotype was counted at least ten times. V gene TRBV29-1 combines with J gene TRBJ2-1, with unresolved D. The germline V gene has CDR1 SQVTM and CDR2 ANQGSEA. V was clipped by 1 base and J by 5 bases, with 6 bases between them. CDR3 length: 12 residues. CDR3 DNA: TGCAGCGTTGAAGGGGAAAACAATGAGCAGTTCTTC. It specifies CSVEGENNEQFF.

This clonotype was picked up many times. The chain couples TRBV10-3 to TRBJ2-1; D is tentatively TRBD1 or TRBD2 (7 bases each). CDR3 length equals 12 residues. Germline assignment: CDR1 ENHRY and CDR2 SYGVKD. V dropped 4 bases and J dropped 16 bases, with 17 bases sitting between them. CDR3 amino acids: CAISGPTGRVFF. The CDR3 bases are TGTGCCATCAGTGGCCCGACAGGGAGGGTTTTCTTC.